These T cell receptor beta chains were read from a single sample in a study of blood T cell repertoires in COVID-19. Clones were read by immunoSEQ multiplex PCR, and TCRdb kept only the in-frame ones, dropping some. Among 200,000 to 300,000 clones listed, about 86% were seen once. The specimen was peripheral blood. All receptors come from a woman in her thirties who had recovered from COVID-19. Each CDR3 is given with its conserved first and last residue. The D gene is left open where the match is weak. A row's size may be missing; if present it is once, few, many or a size class.

NA,NA,TRBV6-5,TRBJ1-2,CASSYRGGDYGYTF,TGTGCCAGCAGTTACAGGGGAGGGGACTATGGCTACACCTTC
NA,NA,TRBV15,TRBJ1-2,CATRNGGIPNYGYTF,TGTGCCACCAGGAATGGAGGGATCCCTAACTATGGCTACACCTTC
NA,TRBD2,TRBV2,TRBJ2-3,CASSTPRGGTDTQYF,TGTGCCAGCAGTACCCCTCGCGGGGGAACAGATACGCAGTATTTT
NA,NA,TRBV7-7,TRBJ2-3,CASSLDWTDTQYF,TGTGCCAGCAGCTTAGACTGGACAGATACGCAGTATTTT
few,NA,TRBV5-1,TRBJ2-2,CASSTRGQGGGELFF,TGCGCCAGCAGCACCAGGGGTCAGGGGGGCGGGGAGCTGTTTTTT
NA,NA,TRBV11-2,TRBJ2-1,CASSLEPRINEQFF,TGTGCCAGCAGCTTAGAGCCGAGGATCAATGAGCAGTTCTTC
NA,TRBD1,TRBV14,TRBJ1-1,CASSLGTGGFLTEAFF,TGTGCCAGCAGCCTAGGGACAGGGGGTTTCTTGACTGAAGCTTTCTTT
NA,TRBD1,TRBV9,TRBJ1-3,CASSVTGTVSSGNTIYF,TGTGCCAGCAGCGTGACCGGGACAGTTAGCTCTGGAAACACCATATATTTT
NA,NA,TRBV5-1,TRBJ1-5,CASSLALDQPQHF,TGCGCCAGCAGCTTGGCCTTAGATCAGCCCCAGCATTTT
NA,TRBD1,TRBV7-9,TRBJ1-5,CASSGTGGLEPQHF,TGTGCCAGCAGCGGGACAGGGGGCTTGGAGCCCCAGCATTTT
NA,TRBD1,TRBV18,TRBJ1-2,CASSPPGQGNYGYTF,TGTGCCAGCTCACCTCCGGGACAGGGGAACTATGGCTACACCTTC
NA,NA,TRBV18,TRBJ2-7,CASSPETGSLYEQYF,TGTGCCAGCTCTCCCGAGACAGGATCCCTCTACGAGCAGTACTTC
NA,NA,TRBV10-3,TRBJ2-3,CAISEEFEGNTDTQYF,TGTGCCATCAGTGAGGAATTTGAGGGAAACACAGATACGCAGTATTTT
NA,NA,TRBV11-2,TRBJ1-4,CASSPLWAGEGSNEKLFF,TGTGCCAGCAGCCCCCTCTGGGCAGGGGAGGGATCTAATGAAAAACTGTTTTTT
NA,NA,TRBV6-5,TRBJ2-7,CASSPGTWPYEQYF,TGTGCCAGCAGCCCCGGGACATGGCCTTACGAGCAGTACTTC
NA,NA,TRBV7-9,TRBJ2-6,CASSLVAGANVLTF,TGTGCCAGCAGCTTAGTAGCTGGGGCCAACGTCCTGACTTTC
NA,NA,TRBV6-1,TRBJ2-3,CASSERGSWATQYF,TGTGCCAGCAGTGAAAGAGGGAGTTGGGCAACGCAGTATTTT
NA,TRBD2,TRBV27,TRBJ2-1,CASSFLAGEDEQFF,TGTGCCAGCAGTTTCCTAGCGGGGGAAGATGAGCAGTTCTTC
few,NA,TRBV5-1,TRBJ2-2,CASSSRTEGGELFF,TGCGCCAGCAGCTCGCGGACTGAGGGCGGGGAGCTGTTTTTT
NA,NA,TRBV6-5,TRBJ2-1,CASSSLLGGYEQFF,TGTGCCAGCAGTTCCCTACTCGGAGGATACGAGCAGTTCTTC
NA,TRBD1,TRBV7-9,TRBJ1-4,CASSQDRGGEKLFF,TGTGCCAGCAGCCAGGACAGGGGAGGAGAAAAACTGTTTTTT
NA,TRBD2,TRBV4-3,TRBJ2-7,CASSRGLAGLYEQYF,TGCGCCAGCAGCCGTGGACTAGCGGGGCTCTACGAGCAGTACTTC
few,NA,TRBV4-1,TRBJ2-7,CASSQGGTDEQYF,TGCGCCAGCAGCCAAGGCGGGACAGACGAGCAGTACTTC
NA,NA,TRBV6-5,TRBJ1-2,CASSQSGGSWNGYTF,TGTGCCAGCAGCCAAAGCGGGGGAAGTTGGAATGGCTACACCTTC
NA,NA,TRBV27,TRBJ1-4,CASSLLTGGGEKLFF,TGTGCCAGCAGTTTACTGACAGGTGGGGGTGAAAAACTGTTTTTT
NA,TRBD1,TRBV15,TRBJ2-3,CATSRTLQSRDRGNYRTDTQYF,TGTGCCACCAGCAGAACCTTGCAAAGCCGGGACAGGGGGAACTACCGGACAGATACGCAGTATTTT
NA,NA,TRBV7-9,TRBJ2-7,CASSTQGNSYEQYF,TGTGCCAGCAGCACCCAGGGAAACTCCTACGAGCAGTACTTC
NA,TRBD1,TRBV5-6,TRBJ2-6,CASSLRDRELGGANVLTF,TGTGCCAGCAGCCTTCGGGACAGGGAACTTGGTGGGGCCAACGTCCTGACTTTC
NA,NA,TRBV7-9,TRBJ2-1,CASSPSDRGEQFF,TGTGCCAGCAGCCCATCTGACAGAGGAGAGCAGTTCTTC
NA,NA,TRBV13,TRBJ2-4,CASSLRAGGNIQYF,NA
NA,TRBD2,TRBV11-2,TRBJ2-7,CASSLSTAGDYEQYF,TGTGCCAGCAGCTTAAGCACAGCGGGGGACTACGAGCAGTACTTC
once,TRBD1,TRBV19,TRBJ1-1,CASTTTGVDEAFF,TGTGCCAGTACTACGACAGGGGTGGATGAAGCTTTCTTT
NA,TRBD1,TRBV5-4,TRBJ1-2,CASSPIPGQGARGYTF,TGTGCCAGCAGCCCTATCCCGGGACAGGGGGCTCGGGGCTACACCTTC
NA,TRBD1,TRBV20-1,TRBJ1-2,CSASTGQTQSYGYTF,TGCAGTGCTAGTACGGGACAGACTCAGAGTTATGGCTACACCTTC
NA,NA,TRBV28,TRBJ2-7,CASSLGRGPYEQYF,TGTGCCAGCTCCTTAGGGCGGGGACCCTACGAGCAGTACTTC
NA,TRBD1,TRBV5-1,TRBJ2-2,CASSGQIDTGELFF,TGCGCCAGTTCGGGACAGATAGACACCGGGGAGCTGTTTTTT
NA,TRBD1,TRBV4-1,TRBJ1-4,CASSSKGQRNEKLFF,TGCGCCAGCAGCTCTAAGGGACAGCGTAATGAAAAACTGTTTTTT
NA,NA,TRBV6-2/TRBV6-3,TRBJ2-7,CASTYSTGYEQYF,TGTGCCAGCACCTACTCCACAGGCTACGAGCAGTACTTC
NA,TRBD2,TRBV2,TRBJ2-3,CASAVSGVADTQYF,TGTGCCAGCGCGGTCAGCGGGGTCGCAGATACGCAGTATTTT
NA,TRBD1,TRBV11-2,TRBJ2-7,CASSLEVGGAPHEQYF,TGTGCCAGCAGCTTAGAGGTAGGGGGCGCCCCCCACGAGCAGTACTTC
NA,TRBD1,TRBV5-4,TRBJ1-2,CASSFQGEDYGYTF,TGTGCCAGCAGCTTCCAGGGGGAGGACTATGGCTACACCTTC
NA,TRBD1,TRBV6-1,TRBJ1-5,CASSEQDRGFQPQHF,TGTGCCAGCAGTGAACAGGACAGGGGGTTTCAGCCCCAGCATTTT
NA,NA,TRBV12-3/TRBV12-4,TRBJ1-1,CASSPISGTEAFF,TGTGCCAGCAGCCCAATCTCCGGCACTGAAGCTTTCTTT